This TCR beta chain was recovered during a study of radiation and T cells in renal cell carcinoma (dated by TCRdb to 2019 to 2021). About the investigation overall: In total, almost 55 samples, comprising approximately 26 tumors and approximately 27 peripheral blood samples, were subjected to TCR beta sequencing. In the 40 to 60 samples combined, some 4 million unique CDR3 nucleotide sequences were found, encoding about 2.7 million unique CDR3 amino acid sequences. Here is what the overall study found, with its caveats: In blood, the top tumor clonotypes increased from baseline to 2 weeks after radiation and then shrank by 4 weeks, which suggests a temporary expansion of tumor-resident clones. Intratumoral heterogeneity went uncaptured because the only tumor material available was small regions of approximately 0.9 g. Compared with controls, irradiated tumors had higher TCR clonality, as the top 100 clonotypes made up an average of about 50% of the repertoire, versus roughly 40% in nephrectomy-only tumors. Because pretreatment tumor biopsies were not available, the baseline intratumoral presence of clonotypes could not be determined. Effects of radiation dose or scheduling on the TCR repertoire could not be addressed with the single-armed trial design. Compared with control tumors, irradiated tumors had a greater number of dominant CDR3 motifs, and those motifs took up a bigger portion of the repertoire.

The intended sense of this specimen's time point label: tumor resected at nephrectomy. The treatment or condition label, read with the paper, signifies: 15 Gy SBRT to primary tumor, nephrectomy 4 weeks later. The samples were obtained from a clinical trial, where primary renal cell carcinomas were treated with 15 Gy stereotactic body radiation therapy and then removed by nephrectomy 4 weeks afterward. Every patient's renal cell carcinoma showed clear cell pathology. The tumors were dissociated mechanically, digested with collagenase/hyaluronidase at 37 degrees C, processed in gentleMACS C tubes, and kept in liquid nitrogen. Genomic DNA for TCR sequencing was prepared using the QIAamp DNA Blood Mini Kit (Qiagen). Only samples passing all quality control checks were included in the analyses. The immunoSEQ kit was used, according to the manufacturer's recommendations, to generate TCR beta libraries from genomic DNA. To prepare libraries, a first multiplex PCR with proprietary primers was run, followed by a second PCR that added unique barcodes, and a bead cleanup was done after each round. A positive control reaction and a negative control reaction, both provided in the kit, were run with every batch of samples. The final libraries were assessed on an Agilent 4200 TapeStation D1000 ScreenTape, pooled by volume, and quantified by qPCR. Sequencing ran on an Illumina NextSeq500 with a MidOutput 150-cycle cartridge, using 156 Read1 and 15 Index1 cycles with kit custom primers. The pooled library was loaded at roughly 1 pM with a 20% PhiX control spike-in. Turning to the authors' computational methods: The vendor-processed data were analyzed in R, and a clonotype was defined as all T cells that share the same CDR3 nucleotide sequence. For clone abundance analyses, frequencies were normalized to the 10,000 most abundant clones per sample. Public T cell clones, averaging fewer than five per sample, were removed before analysis. The dominant motif analysis was done with ImmunoMap using the PAM10 matrix, a gap penalty of 30, and a homology threshold of 0.3, and motifs with a cumulative frequency of at least 0.01 were considered dominant. A difference in abundance of at least 32-fold between compartments was used to define tumor-enriched and baseline blood-enriched clonotypes. Tumor-blood repertoire similarity was measured with the Baroni-Urbani and Buser coefficient, and groups were compared using two-tailed Wilcoxon tests in R. What TCRdb holds here is the immuneACCESS table cut down to in-frame rearrangements. Part of the clones is not present; checked against another copy, under half of the missing clones reflect an unresolved V gene, and the others are unexplained. D and trimming come from the DNA, and the V and J calls and clone size come from that table. The sample records tens of thousands of clones, 40% to 55% of which are singletons. The ten largest make up 16% of the sample.

This clone was detected once. Its recognized antigen is unknown. Base qualities are not at hand, and no much larger clone is one base apart. CDR1 and CDR2 are drawn from the germline V gene: LGHNA, YSLEER. The junction shows trimming of 3 bases on V and 1 base on J, and the gene matches do not reach 5 bases of it. The CDR3 contains 16 residues, cysteine and phenylalanine counted. Only CDR3 DNA is held: 48 bases, read in frame from base 1. The sequences come from tumor tissue, collected from a patient whose treatment included radiotherapy and nephrectomy. The sequence was collected from a woman in her fifties or sixties with renal cell carcinoma. This chain is built from TRBV4-3 and TRBJ2-3; a stretch of 9 junction bases matches TRBD1. The base sequence is TGCGCCAGCAGCCACGAACGGACAGGGGGCACAGATACGCAGTATTTT. It translates to CASSHERTGGTDTQYF.